The 19 T cell receptor beta chains reported below all come from one sample, sequenced in a study of blood T cell repertoires in COVID-19. Sequencing used immunoSEQ multiplex PCR; TCRdb keeps in-frame clones, though not all of them. Among 210,000 or so clones listed, roughly 90% were seen once. Sample: peripheral blood. The receptors were gathered from a woman in her fifties or sixties with acute or convalescent COVID-19.

This chain joins TRBV6-5 and TRBJ1-2; D not resolved. CDR1 MNHEY and CDR2 SVGAGI come from the germline V gene. The CDR3 extends over 16 amino acids. V was pared by 0 bases and J by 6 bases, with 17 bases between. As DNA, the CDR3 is TGTGCCAGCAGTTACTCCTTTGCCCCCGAACAAGATGGCTACACCTTC. Protein: CASSYSFAPEQDGYTF.

This chain uses TRBV20-1 with TRBJ2-3; TRBD2 agrees at 8 bases. Trimming removed 3 bases from V and 4 bases from J; junction bases left unmatched: 6. The CDR3 totals 14 residues. Germline CDR1 DFQATT, CDR2 SNEGSKA (reference sequence). This chain's CDR3 is CSASLFSGADTQYF. CDR3 in DNA: TGCAGTGCTAGTCTGTTTAGCGGGGCAGATACGCAGTATTTT.

J is TRBJ1-4 and V is TRBV29-1; D may be TRBD1 (6 bases). This CDR3 contains 12 residues. Trimming stripped 3 bases from V and 7 bases from J, with 9 bases between. Germline assignment: CDR1 SQVTM and CDR2 ANQGSEA. In nucleotides, the CDR3 is TGCAGCGTTGAGGGGGCTTGTGAAAAACTGTTTTTT. This translates into CSVEGACEKLFF.

The rearrangement links TRBV2 to TRBJ1-4; TRBD1 aligns across 8 bases. The ends lost 8 bases at V and 5 bases at J; junction bases unmatched: 10. The CDR3 totals 15 residues. The germline CDR1 and CDR2 sequences are SNHLY and FYNNEI. CDR3 in DNA: TGTGCCAGCGCCGGACAGGGCCTGGAGAATGAAAAACTGTTTTTT. Translating gives CASAGQGLENEKLFF. The full variable domain, its missing parts supplied by reference TRBV2 and TRBJ1-4, is EPEVTQTPSHQVTQMGQEVILRCVPISNHLYFYWYRQILGQKVEFLVSFYNNEISEKSEIFDDQFSVERPDGSNFTLKIRSTKLEDSAMYFCASAGQGLENEKLFFGSGTQLSVL.

In DNA form, the CDR3 reads TGTGCCAGCAAGGACATAGGGGCCAACGTCCTGACTTTC. It translates to CASKDIGANVLTF. The chain uses TRBV6-5 and TRBJ2-6, with D possibly TRBD1 on 5 matching bases. CDR1 MNHEY and CDR2 SVGAGI come from the germline V gene. V lost 7 bases and J 4 bases, leaving 8 bases between the germline ends. The CDR3 length is 13 residues.

This rearrangement joins TRBV6-6 to TRBJ2-5, with 11 bases fitting TRBD2. Losses at the gene ends were 4 bases for V and 1 base for J; bases not matched to a gene: 5. Germline CDR1 and CDR2: MNHNY and SVGAGI (reference sequence). This CDR3 is built from 16 residues. The CDR3 reads CASSFGTSGVQETQYF. Written as DNA, the CDR3 is TGTGCCAGCAGTTTCGGGACTAGCGGAGTCCAAGAGACCCAGTACTTC.

The V gene is TRBV5-6, the J gene TRBJ2-5; D perhaps matches TRBD1 (5 bases). In germline, CDR1 is SGHDT, CDR2 YYEEEE. The CDR3 is made up of 13 amino acids. The V end was cut by 2 bases, the J end by 4 bases, with 9 bases between. The CDR3 DNA reads as TGTGCCAGCAGCTTCAGGGTGGGAGAGACCCAGTACTTC. Translation: CASSFRVGETQYF.

The genes are TRBV6-1 and TRBJ1-1; D is undetermined. This CDR3 spans 14 amino acids. Trimming stripped 2 bases from V and 6 bases from J, with 13 bases between. Germline-derived CDR1 and CDR2 are MNHNS and SASEGT. The CDR3 DNA reads TGTGCCAGCAGTGAAAATAGTTCGGGATCTGAAGCTTTCTTT. Translating it yields CASSENSSGSEAFF.

The V and J genes are TRBV11-2 and TRBJ1-2, with D unresolved. The germline V gene encodes CDR1 SGHAT and CDR2 FQNNGV. This CDR3 contains 13 residues. The V and J ends lost 1 base and 1 base respectively, with 4 bases between them. In DNA, the CDR3 is TGTGCCAGCAGCTTAGGTCTTAACTATGGCTACACCTTC. This gives the protein CASSLGLNYGYTF.

This chain uses TRBV11-2 with TRBJ2-3; 7 bases agree with TRBD1. The CDR3 covers 15 residues. Germline lookup yields CDR1 SGHAT and CDR2 FQNNGV. V shed 3 bases and J 1 base; nucleotides not matched to a gene: 4. The CDR3 sequence: CASSFLGQGTDTQYF. The CDR3 DNA is TGTGCCAGCAGCTTCCTCGGACAGGGCACAGATACGCAGTATTTT.

The chain links TRBV11-2 to TRBJ1-2; D unclear. The CDR3 runs to 16 residues. Trimming took 0 bases from V and 2 from J, leaving 13 bases between them. Germline assignment: CDR1 SGHAT and CDR2 FQNNGV. The CDR3 nucleotides are TGTGCCAGCAGCTTAGATGGAAGACAATTAAACTATGGCTACACCTTC. Translated, it gives CASSLDGRQLNYGYTF.

V gene TRBV6-2 or TRBV6-3 combines with J gene TRBJ2-1, with 8 bases matching TRBD1. This CDR3 has 14 residues. Germline V gene data show CDR1 as MNHEY and CDR2 as SVGEGT. J lost 8 bases, V lost 5 bases, and 8 bases had no gene match. The CDR3 reads CASSHGQGSDEQFF. In nucleotides, the CDR3 is TGTGCCAGCAGTCACGGACAGGGTTCGGATGAGCAGTTCTTC.

The J gene is TRBJ1-5, the V gene TRBV19; D might be TRBD1 (6 bases). Trimming stripped 5 bases from V and 2 bases from J, with 16 bases between. This CDR3 contains 16 residues. Germline V gene lookup returns CDR1 LNHDA and CDR2 SQIVND (reference sequence). CDR3 residues: CASSDGKGVRNQPQHF. In DNA, the CDR3 is TGTGCCAGTAGTGATGGCAAGGGGGTTCGCAATCAGCCCCAGCATTTT.

The J gene is TRBJ2-1, the V gene TRBV27, with 9 bases matching TRBD1. V gave up 5 bases and J gave up 16 bases; unmatched junction bases: 9. The V gene's germline CDR1 is MNHEY and CDR2 SMNVEV (reference sequence). CDR3 size: 12 residues. The CDR3 coding sequence is TGTGCCAGCAGTCCCGGCACAGGGGGCGTCTTCTTC. It encodes CASSPGTGGVFF.

The chain's CDR3 is CTSGGGAGDTQYF. CDR3 coding DNA: TGTACCTCGGGAGGGGGGGCAGGAGATACGCAGTATTTT. J is TRBJ2-3 and V is TRBV6-6; 8 bases are a match to TRBD2. Germline CDR1 MNHNY, CDR2 SVGAGI (reference sequence). The CDR3 sequence is 13 residues long.

The chain is built from TRBV21-1 and TRBJ1-3; TRBD1, the table's D call, was not compared with the DNA. TRBV21-1 counts as a pseudogene. This CDR3 comprises 17 residues. DNA for the CDR3: TGTGCCAGCAGCAAAATAAAGGACAGGGGTTCGGGAAACACCATATATTTT. Translated: CASSKIKDRGSGNTIYF.

This clone has only one observation. The chain has TRBV7-8 and TRBJ2-3, with D maybe TRBD1 (5 bases). V lost 0 bases to trimming and J lost 2 bases, with 15 bases between them. The CDR3 runs to 17 residues. Germline lookup yields CDR1 SGHVS and CDR2 FQNEAQ. Written as DNA, the CDR3 is TGTGCCAGCAGCTTAGCGCCGGGTAGGGGTACCACAGATACGCAGTATTTT. Its translation is CASSLAPGRGTTDTQYF.

The rearrangement links TRBV10-2 to TRBJ2-7, with D possibly matching TRBD1 (6 bases). V was cut by 8 bases and J by 2 bases, with 7 bases left in between. CDR1 and CDR2 from the germline V gene are WSHSY and SAAADI. The CDR3 extends over 11 amino acids. The CDR3 DNA is TGCGCCAGCGAGGGGGCCTACGAGCAGTACTTC. Its translation is CASEGAYEQYF.

This sequence joins TRBV27 and TRBJ2-3; D not resolved. The V end was cut by 0 bases, the J end by 0 bases, with 13 bases between. This CDR3 has 17 residues. Germline CDR1 reads MNHEY; CDR2 reads SMNVEV (reference sequence). The CDR3 is CASSLSPSAYSTDTQYF. CDR3 sequence (DNA): TGTGCCAGCAGTTTATCGCCCAGCGCGTATAGCACAGATACGCAGTATTTT.